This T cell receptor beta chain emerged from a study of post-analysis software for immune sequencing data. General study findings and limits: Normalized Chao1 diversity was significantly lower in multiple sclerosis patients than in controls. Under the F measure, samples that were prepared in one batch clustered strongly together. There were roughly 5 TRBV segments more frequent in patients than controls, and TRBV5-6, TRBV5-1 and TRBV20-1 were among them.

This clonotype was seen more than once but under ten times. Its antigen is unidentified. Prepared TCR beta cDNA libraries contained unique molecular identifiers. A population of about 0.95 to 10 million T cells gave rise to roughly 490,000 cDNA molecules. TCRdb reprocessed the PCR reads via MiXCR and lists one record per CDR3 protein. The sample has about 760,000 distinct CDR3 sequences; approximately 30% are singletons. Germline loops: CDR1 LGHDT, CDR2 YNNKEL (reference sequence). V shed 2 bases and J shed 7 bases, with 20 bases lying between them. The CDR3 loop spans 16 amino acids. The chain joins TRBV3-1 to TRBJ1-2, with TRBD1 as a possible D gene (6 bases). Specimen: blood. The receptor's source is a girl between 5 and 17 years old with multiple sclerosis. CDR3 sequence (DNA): TGTGCCAGCAGCCAACCCCGAGGACAGTTCTCCGGTGGCTACACCTTC. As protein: CASSQPRGQFSGGYTF.